Included here is one T cell receptor beta chain sequence, with context. The germline V gene encodes CDR1 GTSNPN and CDR2 SVGIG (reference sequence). The CDR3 contains 12 residues. V lost 5 bases and J 7 bases, leaving 14 bases between the germline ends. The method was immunoSEQ multiplex PCR; TCRdb's version includes in-frame clones alone and lacks a portion of them. The repertoire has about 130,000 clones, 70% to 85% of them found once; the top ten carry 12%. This record comes from a study of blood T cell repertoires in COVID-19. The source of this sequence is a woman aged 55-70 years with acute or convalescent COVID-19. This chain joins TRBV30 and TRBJ1-2; maybe TRBD1 (5 bases). The source material was peripheral blood. The CDR3, as DNA: TGTGCCTGGCTTAGGGGAGGGTCTGGCTACACCTTC. Translating it yields CAWLRGGSGYTF.